This T cell receptor beta chain was sequenced in a study of CD8 T cells in ankylosing spondylitis. Study results and limitations: Previous work reported some of these motif variants in the synovial fluid and blood of reactive arthritis. Disease-linked clones were CD8+ and relatively rare in peripheral blood. A TCR beta motif of under 10 highly homologous variants seemed to mark ankylosing spondylitis blood. There was reportedly significant enrichment of clones that were disease-linked in matched ankylosing spondylitis synovial fluid.

Worth noting for this clonotype: Antigen specificity is unknown.

This CDR3 has 19 amino acids. With 3 bases clipped from V and 5 bases from J, the junction kept 16 bases outside the gene matches. CDR1 and CDR2 (germline): SGHNT, YYREEE (reference sequence). Generation of TCR beta libraries employed quantitative 5'-RACE incorporating molecular barcodes. TCRdb recomputed calls from the 5' RACE reads with MiXCR, one row per CDR3 protein. Of approximately 400,000 distinct CDR3 sequences in the sample, roughly a quarter were seen once. The V gene is TRBV5-4, the J gene TRBJ1-3, with 11 bases aligning to TRBD1. This sequence was found in a male donor with ankylosing spondylitis. Sequenced sample: blood, either unsorted or a sorted T cell fraction (not recorded which). The CDR3 spells CASSSMEGTGGWKRNTIYF. The DNA for the CDR3 is TGTGCCAGCAGCTCCATGGAGGGGACAGGGGGATGGAAGCGAAACACCATATATTTT.